This T cell receptor beta chain derives from a study of long-term antiretroviral therapy in people with HIV (dated by TCRdb to between 2022 and 2023). At the level of the whole study: Collection of the earliest samples took place about a decade ahead of the 2015 WHO recommendation for immediate ART, at a time when ART was typically delayed until CD4 counts fell. A retrospective serial study tested whether ART initiation and durable HIV suppression were associated with changes in peripheral blood TRB repertoire composition and diversity. A total of roughly 180 cryopreserved PBMC samples were contributed to the cohort by 30 adults with confirmed HIV infection, with samples collected serially over a mean of around 6 years (range 1-12). Among the 30 or so participants with HIV, around ten were female. No cross-contamination during QIAcube processing was seen in test extractions of a monoclonal T-cell line run alongside 25 to 35 polyclonal samples.

Comment on this clone: Its antigen is currently not known. Within one base of it there is no much larger clone, and no base qualities were kept.

Sequencing of the TRB variable region was done with the immunoSEQ hsTCRB v3.0 assay at survey level resolution. The target sequencing depth for TRB was about 40,000-50,000 T-cell genomes per sample. An Illumina MiSeq with a v3 150-cycle kit was used to sequence the pooled TRB libraries. Under the source paper's analysis protocol: Repertoire analysis was performed in R inside a reproducible Nextflow workflow that covered QC, data transformation and analysis. LymphoSeq2, an R package for exploring AIRR-Seq data, was used to implement custom analyses. A handful of samples that produced fewer than 5000 total TRB sequences were removed, so 150 to 200 HIV repertoires were analyzed. Among the approximately 190 retained HIV repertoires, some 60 were collected before ART initiation and about 130 were collected after ART initiation. Repertoires were downsampled to 5000 TRB nucleotide sequences, with summary statistics averaged over 100 downsampling iterations. The analysis kept only TRB sequences whose CDR3 regions were at least seven amino acids long. Diversity was measured with a Shannon entropy-derived clonality score and the Gini coefficient. In the repertoire networks, any two of the top 5000 CDR3 amino acid sequences were connected whenever the two sequences differed by an edit distance of one. Antigen specificity groups and MHC restriction were predicted for TRB CDR3 amino acid sequences with GLIPH2. To flag known associations with CMV, EBV, HIV or tissue antigens, CDR3 amino acid sequences were compared against VDJdb and McPAS-TCR. Pre-ART, post-ART and control groups were compared with Wilcoxon signed-rank tests and Holm-Bonferroni correction. The table comes from immuneACCESS by way of TCRdb, which keeps in-frame sequences with V and J called. Part of the clones is missing from these tables; in studies checked, under half for an unresolved V gene and the rest for unknown reasons. V and J calls and clone size are copied from that table; D and trimming were computed from the DNA. This sample gives roughly 28,000 clones in total; more than 85% of them show up just once. The ten largest clones take up under 5.5% of the sample.

Overall study outcomes, separate from this receptor: Expanded TRB clones identified before ART initiation dominated the repertoire at all time points, although this dominance fluctuated and declined in many PLHIV after ART. Inferences about post-ART repertoire changes were limited because no data were available on ART adherence, viral resistance or therapy changes. Samples dated from about 2003 to 2018, and the ART regimens used may be less effective than current ones. HIV repertoires had narrower CDR3 length ranges than controls, and the network structure suggested an antigen-experienced repertoire that shifted only slightly toward naive after ART. Starting ART was linked to a significant rise in TRB diversity, yet even with long-term ART the diversity remained significantly lower than in transplant donor controls. Limited PBMC availability meant only the TCR beta chain was sequenced, without alpha chain pairing. Unsorted PBMC were profiled instead of sorted CD4+ and CD8+ T cells because pre-ART samples had limited cell numbers.

To be included, a participant needed at least one PBMC sample from before ART initiation plus at least two post-ART samples. Treatment was received in the United States of America by all participants with HIV. Before DNA extraction, cryopreserved samples of roughly 0.9-11 million PBMC were thawed and then washed. At the time of the earliest PBMC sample, participants with HIV were aged between roughly 20 and 54 years. Per participant, PBMC samples came from 1-4 timepoints prior to ART initiation and 2-8 timepoints following ART initiation, for a median of 7 samples. For every participant, serial HIV viral load, CD4+ T-cell count, ART history and demographic data were obtained. Genomic DNA was extracted from unsorted PBMC with a Qiagen kit on a QIAcube, with processing performed in batches of 12 samples. The sequence was obtained from a man aged 40-55 years with HIV. Here the sequenced sample was unsorted PBMCs, taken roughly 2.7 years after starting antiretroviral therapy.

The CDR3 amino acid sequence is: CASSVTRYTEAFF. The DNA is TGTGCCAGCAGTGTGACGAGGTATACTGAAGCTTTCTTT. Recombination connected TRBV6-1 to TRBJ1-1, with no confident D gene call. The CDR3 measures 13 amino acids from cysteine to phenylalanine. Only the CDR3 DNA is retained, 39 bases long and in frame from the first base. CDR1 and CDR2 (MNHNS, SASEGT) derive from the germline V gene. Trimming takes 4 bases from V and 5 bases from J, and the germline ends sit 11 bases apart.